This T cell receptor beta chain was profiled in a study of identical twins (dated by TCRdb to about 2016). Looking at the study overall: The study deep-sequenced TCR alpha and beta repertoires from monozygotic twins, unrelated adults of various ages and cord blood to test whether fetal clonotypes persist. To rule out contamination, replicate twin experiments were performed at different times with different library preparation protocols.

Deletion took 6 bases off V and 7 bases off J, with a span of 17 bases between the germline ends. Counted from cysteine to phenylalanine, this CDR3 has 14 amino acids. The sequence is cut down to CDR3 DNA, 42 bases in frame from base 1. Only healthy Caucasian donors were included. The twin cohort consisted of three pairs of female monozygotic twins, all aged about 18 to 29 years. Positive isolation kits from Invitrogen were used to isolate the CD4+ and CD8+ T cell populations. The investigation overall reported the following: Out-of-frame TCR alpha sharing in monozygotic twins was systematically underestimated by recombination models, whereas sharing between unrelated individuals was in agreement with the recombination models. Zero-insertion analyses could be partly confounded by invariant T cells such as MAIT and iNKT, though diverse VJ usage argued against such confounding for most clonotypes. Because the same donors could not be followed over many years, conclusions were based on cross-sectional statistical analysis. Compared with coincidental sharing between unrelated individuals, out-of-frame TCR alpha sequences shared between twins had an excess of sequences with low generation probability. Fewer insertions were carried by abundant cord blood beta clonotypes, a similar but weaker trend appeared in young adult naive repertoires, and no such trend appeared in memory repertoires. In beta out-of-frame sequences, excess twin sharing was weaker, because having fewer shared sequences lowered the signal-to-noise ratio.

Libraries were constructed by 5' RACE. Instrument used: Illumina HiSeq 2000. A universal primer binding site was added through template switching, and the final cDNA carried a unique molecular identifier so that TCR cDNA molecules could be counted accurately. Specific primers in the conserved constant-segment region were used to synthesize first-strand cDNA for TCR alpha and beta chains. Each cDNA library was double barcoded, with a SMART-Mk sample barcode plus Illumina barcodes, to control for contamination. TruSeq adapter sequences along with Illumina sample barcodes were introduced in two successive PCR steps. Sequencing of the TCR alpha and beta cDNA libraries was done on the Illumina HiSeq platform using custom primers. As for the authors' bioinformatics: MiGEC processed the raw reads to extract unique molecular identifiers, while MiXCR was used to determine the CDR3 positions. For each individual, recombination models were inferred using an EM algorithm with the repgenHMM and IGoR tools. Shared clonotypes were analyzed with the tcR package in R, and sharing was normalized by the product of cloneset sizes. To study raw recombination without the effects of thymic and clonal selection, out-of-frame nonproductive sequences were analyzed. TCRdb cleaned the public reads at Q25 with fastp, built clones with MiXCR and kept in-frame beta chains. CDR3 protein sequences are deduplicated, and each keeps its most common genes and DNA. The V and J calls and clone size are TCRdb's, not the authors'. In all, the sample holds 450,000 or so distinct CDR3 sequences, and approximately 15% of those were seen once. The ten largest clones represent over 0.5% of the sample.

This clonotype was counted at least ten times. Its binding antigen is unknown. Per-base qualities were not stored, and no clone one base away is much larger. These data also formed part of another study, on yellow fever vaccine responses in identical twins. The second publication reports: According to the authors, the vaccine-induced T cell response in identical twins seemed to be partly convergent and partly specific to each individual. Focusing on identical twins, the study followed the T cell clones that responded to the vaccine, and did so with precision.

This sequence uses TRBV12-3 or TRBV12-4 and TRBJ2-3, with the D gene uncertain. The sequence was collected from a woman aged 18-35 years in good health. Sequenced: CD4+ T cells sorted from blood. The bases are TGTGCCAGCAGCCCTAGGGCAAACCACAATACGCAGTATTTT. It translates as CASSPRANHNTQYF.